This TCR beta chain was identified in a study of shared clonotypes between healthy human individuals. Whole-study results and caveats: Researchers found naive subsets generally carried larger estimated richness than memory subsets.

Turning to this clone: The target antigen is unknown.

Donors were Caucasian adults residing in Nashville, Tennessee, USA. Clones were sequenced by immunoSEQ multiplex PCR, and TCRdb holds only the in-frame ones, with some missing. The data contain roughly 2.5 million clones, approximately 94% of them seen just once; the ten biggest clones take up around 0.14%. V lost 4 bases, J lost 11 bases, and 21 bases lay in between. This CDR3 spans 14 amino acids. Looked up from germline, CDR1 is SQVTM and CDR2 is ANQGSEA. The genes are TRBV29-1 and TRBJ1-5, with unresolved D. Sequencing used naive CD4+ T cells sorted from blood. Described subset: CD45RA+ positively selected. The sequence was collected from a man between 18 and 29 years old in good health. The chain's CDR3 is CSVVSQSQDRAQHF. CDR3 bases: TGCAGCGTTGTGTCCCAATCACAAGATCGAGCCCAGCATTTT. Variable domain in full (rest from reference TRBV29-1 and TRBJ1-5): SAVISQKPSRDICQRGTSLTIQCQVDSQVTMMFWYRQQPGQSLTLIATANQGSEATYESGFVIDKFPISRPNLTFSTLTVSNMSPEDSSIYLCSVVSQSQDRAQHFGDGTRLSIL.